These T cell receptor beta chains were read from a single sample in a study of CD4+ T cells in melanoma. Assay: immunoSEQ multiplex PCR; the TCRdb copy retains only in-frame clones and omits some. The sample holds around 55,000 clones; almost 70% are singletons and the top ten take approximately 5%. The sequenced sample was tumor tissue. The origin of the receptors is a human donor with melanoma. Both conserved end residues are part of each CDR3. A D gene is named only where the DNA matches it firmly. Clone size is shown for a subset of rows, as once, few, many or a class of expanded clone.

abundance,d_gene,v_gene,j_gene,CDR3aa
.,.,TRBV9,TRBJ1-5,CASSVGGRTNQPQHF
.,.,TRBV9,TRBJ2-3,CASSEFDQGSTDTQYF
.,.,TRBV5-4,TRBJ2-7,CASSLNHEQYF
once,.,TRBV4-1,TRBJ2-7,CASSQDLDEEQYF
.,.,TRBV5-4,TRBJ1-2,CASSLGGYGYTF
.,.,TRBV9,TRBJ2-3,CASSVSPPDTQYF
.,.,TRBV29-1,TRBJ1-4,CSVAVSRVGTNEKLFF
.,TRBD2,TRBV5-1,TRBJ2-1,CASSLDPFISGADYNEQFF
.,.,TRBV5-1,TRBJ2-3,CASSLDGMSTDTQYF
.,.,TRBV14,TRBJ1-2,CASSHDGNYGYTF
medium-sized,.,TRBV7-2,TRBJ1-1,CASSPQVGQTNTEAFF
.,TRBD1,TRBV6-5,TRBJ1-1,CASSYRDRGQAFF
.,.,TRBV6-1,TRBJ2-7,CASSPHRVYEQYF
.,.,TRBV19,TRBJ2-2,CASSIGWNTGELFF
.,.,TRBV13,TRBJ1-6,CASSLGGVNSPLHF
.,.,TRBV2,TRBJ2-3,CASSEGDTQYF
.,.,TRBV19,TRBJ2-1,CASSIGDYNEQFF
.,.,TRBV30,TRBJ2-5,CAWTPPGFRETQYF
.,.,TRBV9,TRBJ2-3,CASSVLLAADTQYF
.,.,TRBV5-1,TRBJ2-3,CASSWNGPRTDTQYF
.,.,TRBV6-4,TRBJ2-1,CASSPLAFGANEQFF
few,.,TRBV14,TRBJ1-2,CASSQDLTAPYGYTF